This T cell receptor beta chain was recovered during a study of T cell clonotyping in hematopoietic cell transplantation listed by TCRdb under 2021. About the study as a whole: In the study, more than 130 blood samples were gathered from 35 consecutive transplant recipients and their related donors. Recruitment of patients was conducted between 2015 and early 2017, and follow-up was continued until late 2020 or death.

As for this clone: What this receptor recognizes is not known. Per-base qualities were not stored, and no clone one base away is much larger.

Overall study results and their limits: Broader posttransplant TCR repertoire diversity was predicted by donor and pretransplant recipient Inverse Simpson Index values. The sample size was limited, and because cells were not sorted, the contributions of CD4 and CD8 repertoires could not be separated. Only a small fraction of recipient repertoires overlapped donor repertoires, with over 95% appearing de novo at the given depth. Recipient TCR diversity fell after transplant, with pathologically expanded clonotypes rising progressively from day 30 to day 180.

The CDR3 spans 13 residues, from the cysteine through the phenylalanine. Just CDR3 DNA is preserved here, 39 bases in frame from base 1. The germline V gene (reference sequence) sets CDR1 to LNHDA and CDR2 to SQIVND. Trimming costs V 2 bases and J 7 bases, and their ends lie 11 bases apart. For TCR beta sequencing, blood samples came from the related transplant donors. Using Nuclei Lysis Solution, genomic DNA was extracted from unfractionated peripheral blood mononuclear cells that were either fresh or cryopreserved. The immunoSEQ assay, a bias-controlled multiplex PCR with V- and J-specific primers, was used to amplify TCR beta CDR3 regions from genomic DNA. In a second PCR step, a proprietary barcode and Illumina adapter sequences were attached to the CDR3 amplicons. An Illumina MiSeq instrument was used for sequencing of the CDR3 libraries. For the original study's pipeline: Export and quality control were performed with immunoSEQ Analyzer 3.0, and downstream analyses were performed with R Bioconductor and Immunarch. Repertoire metrics were calculated using only productive rearrangements within the normalized downsampled data set. In the normalized cohort, a clonotype counted as pathologically expanded if the clonotype was larger than 5 templates. The Inverse Simpson Index was used to measure repertoire diversity. CMV-specificity analyses were carried out on the non-normalized data set to capture all clonotypes. In TCRdb, the immuneACCESS table is reduced to in-frame sequences with V and J assigned. These tables do not hold every clone; where another copy was compared, an unresolved V gene accounts for under half, and the others remain unexplained. V and J calls and clone size are as listed in that table; D and trimming were resolved from the DNA. The sample table holds 15,000 or so clones, of which roughly 90% were seen once. The ten biggest clones cover around 2.5% of the sample.

This TCR was sampled from a middle-aged man in good health. Some clones in this sample may be carry-over from other donors' samples. The sample taken for sequencing was peripheral blood mononuclear cells. In this chain, TRBV19 is recombined with TRBJ1-2; the D gene lacks a confident call. The nucleotides read TGTGCCAGTAGTATATCGGGAAATGGTGGCTACACCTTC. It specifies CASSISGNGGYTF.